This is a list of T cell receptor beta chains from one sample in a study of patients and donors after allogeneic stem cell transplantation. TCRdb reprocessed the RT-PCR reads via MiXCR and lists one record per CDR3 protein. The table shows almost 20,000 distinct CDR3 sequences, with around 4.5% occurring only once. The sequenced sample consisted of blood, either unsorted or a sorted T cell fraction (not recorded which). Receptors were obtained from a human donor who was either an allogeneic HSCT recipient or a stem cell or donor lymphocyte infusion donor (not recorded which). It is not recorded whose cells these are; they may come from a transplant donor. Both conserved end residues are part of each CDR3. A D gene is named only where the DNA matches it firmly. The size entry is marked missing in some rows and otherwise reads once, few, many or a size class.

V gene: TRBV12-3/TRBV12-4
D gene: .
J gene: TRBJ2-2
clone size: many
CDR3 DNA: TGTGCCAGCAGTTTAGGGAACACCGGGGAGCTGTTTTTT
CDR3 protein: CASSLGNTGELFF

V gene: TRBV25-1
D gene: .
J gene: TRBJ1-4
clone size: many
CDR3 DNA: TGTGCCAGCAGTGCCGTGGGGACCGCCGGGGGGCAACTGTTTTTT
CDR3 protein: CASSAVGTAGGQLFF

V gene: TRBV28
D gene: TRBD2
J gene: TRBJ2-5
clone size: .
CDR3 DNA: TGTGCCAGCAGTTTACCGCTAGCGGGTTACGAGACCCAGTACTTC
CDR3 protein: CASSLPLAGYETQYF

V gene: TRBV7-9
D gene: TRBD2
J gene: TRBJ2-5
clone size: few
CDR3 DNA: TGTGCCAGCAGCGCCCTACGGGGACTAGGTTCGGAGACCCAGTACTTC
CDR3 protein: CASSALRGLGSETQYF

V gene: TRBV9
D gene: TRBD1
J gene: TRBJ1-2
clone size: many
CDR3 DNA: TGTGCCAGCAGCACCCTCGGACAGGGTCGTTATGGCTACACCTTC
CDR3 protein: CASSTLGQGRYGYTF

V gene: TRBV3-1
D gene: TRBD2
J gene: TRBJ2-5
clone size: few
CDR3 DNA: TGTGCCAGCAGCCGACGCCCCCCGGGACTAGCGGGGGTCATGGGAGAGACCCAGTACTTC
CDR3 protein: CASSRRPPGLAGVMGETQYF

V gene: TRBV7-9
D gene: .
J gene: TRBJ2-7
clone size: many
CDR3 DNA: TGTGCCAGCAGCTTTGACAGGTCCTCCTACGAGCAGTACTTC
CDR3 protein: CASSFDRSSYEQYF

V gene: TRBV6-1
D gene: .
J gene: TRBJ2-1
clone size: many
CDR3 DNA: TGTGCCAGCTGGGAGGACCACAGGGTTTTGGTCAATGAGCAGTTCTTC
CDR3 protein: CASWEDHRVLVNEQFF

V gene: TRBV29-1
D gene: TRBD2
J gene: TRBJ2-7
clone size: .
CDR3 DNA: TGCAGCGCAAAACGCCTACTAGCGGACCACTACGAGCAGTACTTC
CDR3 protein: CSAKRLLADHYEQYF

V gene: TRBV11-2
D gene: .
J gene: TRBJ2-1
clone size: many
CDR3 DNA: TGTGCCAGCAGCAGAACCCGGGACTACAATGAGCAGTTCTTC
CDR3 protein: CASSRTRDYNEQFF

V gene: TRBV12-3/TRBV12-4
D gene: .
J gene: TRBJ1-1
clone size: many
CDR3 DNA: TGTGCCAGCAGGGTCTTACGGAACACTGAAGCTTTCTTT
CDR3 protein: CASRVLRNTEAFF

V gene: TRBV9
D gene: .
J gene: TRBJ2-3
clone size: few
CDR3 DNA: TGTGCCAGCAGCGTAGCTCCAAACACAGATACGCAGTATTTT
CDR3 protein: CASSVAPNTDTQYF

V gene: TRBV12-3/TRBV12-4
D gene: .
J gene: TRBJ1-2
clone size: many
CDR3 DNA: TGTGCCAGCAGTTTAGTGGGGGACTATCTCTATGGCTACACCTTC
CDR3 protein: CASSLVGDYLYGYTF

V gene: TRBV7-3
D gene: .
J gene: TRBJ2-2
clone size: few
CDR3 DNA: TGTGCCAGCAGCGGGGGGCGCGGGGACACCGGGGAGCTGTTTTTT
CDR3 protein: CASSGGRGDTGELFF

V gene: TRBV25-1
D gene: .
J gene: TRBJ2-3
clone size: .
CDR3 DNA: TGTGCCAGCCAAAGGGGCGGGGTCCGCACAGATACGCAGTATTTT
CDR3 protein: CASQRGGVRTDTQYF

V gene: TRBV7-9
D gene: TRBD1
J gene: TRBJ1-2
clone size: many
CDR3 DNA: TGTGCCAGCAGCCCCGGGACAGGATACTATGGCTACACCTTC
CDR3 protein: CASSPGTGYYGYTF

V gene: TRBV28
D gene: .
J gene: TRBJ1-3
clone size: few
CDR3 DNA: TGTGCCAGCAGCACATGGGGTTCTGGAAACACCATATATTTT
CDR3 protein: CASSTWGSGNTIYF

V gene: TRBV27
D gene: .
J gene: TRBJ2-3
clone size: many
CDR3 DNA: TGTGCCAGCAGTTTATTCGCGGAAAGCACAGATACGCAGTATTTT
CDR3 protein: CASSLFAESTDTQYF

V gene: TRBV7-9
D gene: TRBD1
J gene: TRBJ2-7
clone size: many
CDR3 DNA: TGTGCCAGCAGACAGCAGGGGGCGACCTACGAGCAGTACTTC
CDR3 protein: CASRQQGATYEQYF

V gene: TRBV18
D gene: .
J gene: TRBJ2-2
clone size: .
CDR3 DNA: TGTGCCAGCTCACCCATGTTCGCGAACACCGGGGAGCTGTTTTTT
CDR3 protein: CASSPMFANTGELFF

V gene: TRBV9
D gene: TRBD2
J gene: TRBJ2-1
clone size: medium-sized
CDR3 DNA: TGTGCCAGCAGCCCTAGCGGGGGTTCCTACAATGAGCAGTTCTTC
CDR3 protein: CASSPSGGSYNEQFF

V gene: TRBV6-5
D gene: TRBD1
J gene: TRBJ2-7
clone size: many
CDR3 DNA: TGTGCCAGCAGTTACGCCGGGACAGGGGGGAGCGAGCAGTACTTC
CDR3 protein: CASSYAGTGGSEQYF

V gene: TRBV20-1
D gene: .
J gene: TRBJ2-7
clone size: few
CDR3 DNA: TGCAGTGTAAAACAGGGTCCCCACGAGCAGTACTTC
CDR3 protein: CSVKQGPHEQYF

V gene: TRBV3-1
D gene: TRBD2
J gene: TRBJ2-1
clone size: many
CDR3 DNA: TGTGCCAGCAGCCAAGATGGCGGGAGGTACAATGAGCAGTTCTTC
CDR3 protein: CASSQDGGRYNEQFF

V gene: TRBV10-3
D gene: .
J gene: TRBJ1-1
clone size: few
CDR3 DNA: TGTGCCATCAGTTTTGTGGGGGCGGGCACTGAAGCTTTCTTT
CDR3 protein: CAISFVGAGTEAFF

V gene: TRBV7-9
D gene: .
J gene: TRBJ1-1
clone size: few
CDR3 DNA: TGTGCCAGCAGCTTTTGGGACACTGAAGCTTTCTTT
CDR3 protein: CASSFWDTEAFF

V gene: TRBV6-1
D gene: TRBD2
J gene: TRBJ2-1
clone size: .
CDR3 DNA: TGTGCCAGCACCAACGGACTAGCGGGGGGTGATGAGCAGTTCTTC
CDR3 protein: CASTNGLAGGDEQFF

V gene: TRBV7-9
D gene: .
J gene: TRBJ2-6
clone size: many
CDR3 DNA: TGTGCCAGCAGCCGACCGGGGGCCAACGTCCTGACTTTC
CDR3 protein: CASSRPGANVLTF

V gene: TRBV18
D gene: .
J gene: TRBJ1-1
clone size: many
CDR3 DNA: TGTGCCAGCTCCCAGTGGGGGGGGCGGGCTGAAGCTTTCTTT
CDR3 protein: CASSQWGGRAEAFF

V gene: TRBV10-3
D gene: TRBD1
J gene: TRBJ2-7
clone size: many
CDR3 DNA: TGTGCCATCAGCCGACAGGGGGCAACCTACGAGCAGTACTTC
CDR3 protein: CAISRQGATYEQYF

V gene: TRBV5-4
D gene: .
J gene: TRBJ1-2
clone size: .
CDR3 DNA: TGTGCCAGCAGCTTTTTCGCCCACTATGGCTACACCTTC
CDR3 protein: CASSFFAHYGYTF

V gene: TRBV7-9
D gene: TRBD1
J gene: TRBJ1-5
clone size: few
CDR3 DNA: TGTGCCAGCAGCTCCCGGTGGACAGGGGGAAAAAATCAGCCCCAGCATTTT
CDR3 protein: CASSSRWTGGKNQPQHF

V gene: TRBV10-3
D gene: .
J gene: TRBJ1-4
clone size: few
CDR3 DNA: TGTGCCATCAGGGACAGACCTAATGAAAAACTGTTTTTT
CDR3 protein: CAIRDRPNEKLFF

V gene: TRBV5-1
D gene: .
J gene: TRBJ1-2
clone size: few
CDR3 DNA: TGCGCCAGCAGCTCAGAGGAGGAGGCCTATGGCTACACCTTC
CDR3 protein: CASSSEEEAYGYTF

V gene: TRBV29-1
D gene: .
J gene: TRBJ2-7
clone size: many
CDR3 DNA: TGCAGCGTTCTTAGCGACGAGCAGTACTTC
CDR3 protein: CSVLSDEQYF

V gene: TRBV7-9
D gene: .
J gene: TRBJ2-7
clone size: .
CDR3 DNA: TGTGCCAGCAGCTCTCGTCTCGGAGAGCAGTACTTC
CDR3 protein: CASSSRLGEQYF

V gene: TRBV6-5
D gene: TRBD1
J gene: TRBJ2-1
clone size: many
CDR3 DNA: TGTGCCAGCAGTTTGGGACAGACCCATGAGCAGTTCTTC
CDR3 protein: CASSLGQTHEQFF

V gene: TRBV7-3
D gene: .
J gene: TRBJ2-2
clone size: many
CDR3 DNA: TGTGCCAGCAGCTTCGCGAACACCGGGGAGCTGTTTTTT
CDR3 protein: CASSFANTGELFF

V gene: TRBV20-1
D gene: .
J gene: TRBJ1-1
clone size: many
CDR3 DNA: TGCAGTGCTAGAGTGTACAGGGACACTGAAGCTTTCTTT
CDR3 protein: CSARVYRDTEAFF

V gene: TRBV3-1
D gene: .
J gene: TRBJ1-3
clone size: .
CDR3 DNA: TGTGCCAGCAGCCAAAGTAGTTCTGGAAACACCATATATTTT
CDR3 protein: CASSQSSSGNTIYF

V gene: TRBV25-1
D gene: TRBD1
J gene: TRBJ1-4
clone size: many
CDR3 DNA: TGTGCCAGCAGTATGAGTTCGGGGACAGTTGAAAAACTGTTTTTT
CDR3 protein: CASSMSSGTVEKLFF

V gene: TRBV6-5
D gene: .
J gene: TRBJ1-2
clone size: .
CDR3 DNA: TGTGCCAGCAGTTACTCGAAGAAGGGTACCTATGGCTACACCTTC
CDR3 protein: CASSYSKKGTYGYTF

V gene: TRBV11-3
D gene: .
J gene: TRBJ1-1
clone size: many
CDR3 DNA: TGTGCCAGCAGAAAGGGTACGAACACTGAAGCTTTCTTT
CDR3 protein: CASRKGTNTEAFF

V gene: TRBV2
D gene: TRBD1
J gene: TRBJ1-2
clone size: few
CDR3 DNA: TGTGCCAGCAGCGCCGCGGACAGGGAGGGCTACACCTTC
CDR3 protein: CASSAADREGYTF

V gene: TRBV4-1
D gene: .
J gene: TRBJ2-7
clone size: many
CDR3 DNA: TGCGCCAGCAGCCACGGCCAGATTGGAGGGTCCTACGAGCAGTACTTC
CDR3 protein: CASSHGQIGGSYEQYF

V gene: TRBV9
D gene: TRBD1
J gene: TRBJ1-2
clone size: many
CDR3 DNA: TGTGCCAGCAGCGCCCAGGGGGCTGGGGTCTATGGCTACACCTTC
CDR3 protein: CASSAQGAGVYGYTF

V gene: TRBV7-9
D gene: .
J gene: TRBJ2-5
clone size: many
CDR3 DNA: TGTGCCAGCAGGGCGACCATTGGGGAGACCCAGTACTTC
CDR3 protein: CASRATIGETQYF

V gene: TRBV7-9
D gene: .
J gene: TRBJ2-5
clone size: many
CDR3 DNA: TGTGCCAGCAGCAACCAAGAGACCCAGTACTTC
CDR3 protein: CASSNQETQYF

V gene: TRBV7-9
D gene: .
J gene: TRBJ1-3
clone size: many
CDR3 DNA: TGTGCCAGCAGCTTAACCGTGGCCTCTGGAAACACCATATATTTT
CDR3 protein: CASSLTVASGNTIYF

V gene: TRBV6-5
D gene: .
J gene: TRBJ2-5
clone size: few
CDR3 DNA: TGTGCCAGCAGCACCCACCTCGGGACCCAGTACTTC
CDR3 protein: CASSTHLGTQYF

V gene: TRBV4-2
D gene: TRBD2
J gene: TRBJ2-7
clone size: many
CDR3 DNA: TGTGCCAGCAGCCAAGAACTAGCGGGGGGTGAGCAGTACTTC
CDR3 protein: CASSQELAGGEQYF

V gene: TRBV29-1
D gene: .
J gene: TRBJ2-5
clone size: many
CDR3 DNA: TGCAGCCTGACGGGCGACGGACAAGAGACCCAGTACTTC
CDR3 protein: CSLTGDGQETQYF

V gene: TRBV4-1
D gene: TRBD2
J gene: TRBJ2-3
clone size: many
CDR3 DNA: TGCGCCAGCAGCCAAGAACTCGGCGGGAGGCTTGATACGCAGTATTTT
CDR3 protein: CASSQELGGRLDTQYF